The 22 T cell receptor beta chains reported below all come from one sample, sequenced in a study of T-cell memory formation after mild COVID-19. A single record per CDR3 protein comes from TCRdb applying MiXCR to the 5' RACE reads. This table holds 450,000 to 650,000 distinct CDR3 sequences, less than 25% found once. Sequences were obtained from PBMCs or a T cell subset sorted from them (not recorded which). The receptors were sampled from an adult woman who had mild COVID-19 (a few samples of this study predate the infection). Cell type and time point are not known.

This chain joins TRBV27 and TRBJ2-3, with 8 bases aligning to TRBD2. V shed 7 bases, J shed 3 bases, and the junction held 6 bases outside the gene matches. The CDR3 consists of 14 residues. Germline CDR1 is MNHEY and CDR2 is SMNVEV (reference sequence). The CDR3: CASMGAGGTDTQYF. CDR3 nucleotide sequence: TGTGCCAGCATGGGTGCGGGAGGTACAGATACGCAGTATTTT.

In its sample, this clonotype was seen a few times. The chain couples TRBV24-1 to TRBJ2-2; no definite D call. The germline CDR1 and CDR2 sequences are KGHDR and SFDVKD. The CDR3 has 13 amino acids. V was trimmed by 4 bases and J by 3 bases, leaving 5 bases between them. CDR3: CATSDRDTGELFF. DNA for the CDR3: TGTGCCACCAGTGACCGGGACACCGGGGAGCTGTTTTTT.

CDR3 coding DNA: TGTGCCAGCACTAACGCGTACGAGCAGTACTTC. Translating gives CASTNAYEQYF. The chain joins TRBV6-2 or TRBV6-3 to TRBJ2-7; no definite D call. From germline, CDR1 is MNHEY and CDR2 SVGEGT. The ends were cut back, 7 bases at V and 4 bases at J, with 8 bases in the middle. CDR3 size: 11 residues.

CDR3 loop: CASSQEQGFYEQYF. DNA of the CDR3: TGCGCCAGCAGCCAAGAACAGGGATTCTACGAGCAGTACTTC. The gene calls are TRBV4-1 and TRBJ2-7, with D maybe TRBD1 (6 bases). Germline V CDR1 and CDR2: MGHRA, YSYEKL. The CDR3 sequence is 14 residues long. Trimming cost V 0 bases and J 3 bases, with 9 bases left between them.

The chain couples TRBV28 to TRBJ2-5; 7 positions match TRBD1. Looked up from germline, CDR1 is MDHEN and CDR2 is SYDVKM. This CDR3 has 14 residues. J was trimmed by 2 bases and V by 8 bases; bases with no gene match: 8. CDR3 amino acids: CASGTPGQQETQYF. The CDR3 DNA reads TGTGCCAGCGGCACTCCGGGACAGCAAGAGACCCAGTACTTC.

This chain links TRBV12-3 or TRBV12-4 with TRBJ2-1; 11 bases map to TRBD2. J was trimmed by 2 bases and V by 5 bases; bases with no gene match: 8. This CDR3 comprises 17 residues. In nucleotides, the CDR3 is TGTGCCAGCAGTCTCAACATAGCGGGAGGGCCCTACAATGAGCAGTTCTTC. Its translation is CASSLNIAGGPYNEQFF.

The chain has TRBV5-6 and TRBJ2-7; 8 bases align to TRBD1. This CDR3 spans 16 amino acids. Germline lookup yields CDR1 SGHDT and CDR2 YYEEEE. The junction had 5 bases not matched to a gene; V was cut back by 0 bases and J by 0 bases. The CDR3 spells CASSLVSGGYSYEQYF. The CDR3 DNA sequence: TGTGCCAGCAGCTTGGTCTCAGGGGGCTACTCCTACGAGCAGTACTTC.

The chain joins TRBV7-2 to TRBJ2-1; 9 bases line up with TRBD2. The V gene's germline CDR1 is SGHTA and CDR2 FQGNSA. The J segment lost 4 bases and the V segment lost 5 bases, leaving 3 bases of the junction unmatched. The CDR3 has 14 residues. This CDR3 is CASSPLAGYNEQFF. In nucleotides, the CDR3 is TGTGCCAGCAGCCCTCTAGCGGGGTACAATGAGCAGTTCTTC.

As for this clonotype: One junction end does not reproduce the germline sequence, and a read error may be involved. The rearrangement joins TRBV7-7 to TRBJ2-1; 7 nucleotides match TRBD1. The CDR3 has 13 residues. Germline V gives CDR1 SSHAT, CDR2 FNYEAQ (reference sequence). CDR3: CASSPTGDDEQFF. The CDR3, as DNA: TGTGCTAGCAGCCCTACAGGGGACGATGAGCAGTTCTTC.

This clonotype came up a few times. V is TRBV15 and J is TRBJ2-3, with 8 bases matching TRBD1. The length of the CDR3 is 15 residues. Germline CDR1 is LNHNV and CDR2 is YYDKDF (reference sequence). J was trimmed by 4 bases and V by 1 base; bases with no gene match: 4. For the CDR3, the DNA is TGTGCCACCAGCAGAGGCGCAGGGGGCGCAGATACGCAGTATTTT. Translated: CATSRGAGGADTQYF.

This clonotype was recorded many times. The chain is built from TRBV7-6 and TRBJ2-5; 8 bases fit TRBD1. This CDR3 contains 14 residues. CDR1 is SGHVS, CDR2 FNYEAQ, per germline. V shed 2 bases, J shed 2 bases, and the junction held 1 base outside the gene matches. CDR3 sequence: CASSLQGAQETQYF. In DNA form, the CDR3 reads TGTGCCAGCAGCTTACAGGGGGCACAAGAGACCCAGTACTTC.

The chain's CDR3 is CASRPRDRYMYGYTF. CDR3 in DNA: TGTGCCAGCAGACCTCGGGACAGATATATGTATGGCTACACCTTC. The gene calls are TRBV6-2 or TRBV6-3 and TRBJ1-2; TRBD1 aligns across 7 bases. The V and J ends lost 6 bases and 5 bases, in that order; junction bases with no gene match: 12. The CDR3 runs to 15 residues. The germline CDR1 and CDR2 sequences are MNHEY and SVGEGT.

This chain connects TRBV6-1 to TRBJ1-2; 7 bases line up with TRBD1. The CDR3 is 14 residues long. Germline V lookup: CDR1 MNHNS, CDR2 SASEGT. With 3 bases clipped from V and 8 bases from J, the junction kept 9 bases outside the gene matches. This CDR3 reads CASSEADRVGGYTF. The CDR3 coding sequence is TGTGCCAGCAGTGAGGCCGACAGGGTAGGGGGCTACACCTTC.

V is TRBV6-5 and J is TRBJ2-1, with TRBD2 identical over 10 bases. Unmatched junction bases numbered 8, after V lost 6 bases and J lost 6 bases. Germline V gene sequence: CDR1 MNHEY, CDR2 SVGAGI. CDR3 length: 15 residues. The CDR3: CASSYLGLAVNEQFF. In nucleotides, the CDR3 is TGTGCCAGCAGCTACCTTGGACTAGCGGTCAATGAGCAGTTCTTC.

The V gene is TRBV5-1, the J gene TRBJ1-2; 12 bases line up with TRBD1. Trimming removed 3 bases from V and 8 bases from J; junction bases left unmatched: 8. This CDR3 has 15 residues. Germline assignment: CDR1 SGHRS and CDR2 YFSETQ. CDR3 sequence (DNA): TGCGCCAGCAGCTCACGGACCGGGACAGGGGGCGGCTACACCTTC. Its protein is CASSSRTGTGGGYTF.

The genes are TRBV12-3 or TRBV12-4 and TRBJ2-7; tentative D call: TRBD1 (6 bases). V dropped 2 bases and J dropped 6 bases, with 14 bases sitting between them. This CDR3 contains 14 residues. The CDR3 reads CASSLIPGVGEQYF. CDR3 coding DNA: TGTGCCAGCAGTTTAATTCCAGGGGTTGGCGAGCAGTACTTC.

This chain uses TRBV7-2 with TRBJ2-7; D not resolved. CDR3 length: 14 amino acids. Per the germline V gene, CDR1 is SGHTA and CDR2 is FQGNSA. V was shortened by 1 base and J by 4 bases, with 11 bases between the two germline ends. The CDR3 reads CASSLGFGGYEQYF. The CDR3 coding sequence is TGTGCCAGCAGCTTAGGGTTCGGCGGATACGAGCAGTACTTC.

This clonotype occurred a few times. The chain recombines TRBV12-3 or TRBV12-4 with TRBJ1-2; D is unclear. Trimming removed 3 bases from V and 4 bases from J, with 6 bases in between. CDR3 size: 12 residues. CDR3 protein: CASSFRPYGYTF. CDR3 DNA sequence: TGTGCCAGCAGTTTCCGGCCCTATGGCTACACCTTC.

This clonotype turned up a few times. The V call is TRBV28, the J call TRBJ2-7; 9 bases line up with TRBD2. V lost 6 bases and J lost 7; bases outside the gene matches: 10. CDR1 and CDR2 (germline): MDHEN, SYDVKM. The CDR3 is 14 amino acids. The CDR3 here is CASRDSGRLGEQYF. CDR3 in DNA: TGTGCCAGCAGGGATAGCGGGAGATTAGGGGAGCAGTACTTC.

This clonotype was observed a few times. The chain employs TRBV9 and TRBJ1-3; no clear D gene. Trimming left V 0 bases short and J 4 bases short, with 11 bases between. CDR1 and CDR2 (germline): SGDLS, YYNGEE. The CDR3 is made up of 15 amino acids. The CDR3 coding sequence is TGTGCCAGCAGCGTAGGCTCAGGTCCAGGAAACACCATATATTTT. Protein product: CASSVGSGPGNTIYF.

The chain carries TRBV6-5 and TRBJ2-7; no clear D. CDR1 is MNHEY, CDR2 SVGAGI, per germline. The V end lost 8 bases, the J end lost 3 bases, and 11 bases lay between the germline ends. This CDR3 contains 12 residues. In nucleotides, the CDR3 is TGTGCCAGCTACTCCTTACACTACGAGCAGTACTTC. Protein product: CASYSLHYEQYF.

The rearrangement uses TRBV4-2 and TRBJ2-3; 10 nucleotides line up with TRBD2. Per germline, CDR1 LGHNA and CDR2 YNFKEQ. The CDR3 has 17 amino acids. V shed 4 bases and J 1 base; nucleotides not matched to a gene: 8. In nucleotides, the CDR3 is TGTGCCAGCAGCCCGGGCCCTAGCGGGAGTGGCACAGATACGCAGTATTTT. This gives the protein CASSPGPSGSGTDTQYF.